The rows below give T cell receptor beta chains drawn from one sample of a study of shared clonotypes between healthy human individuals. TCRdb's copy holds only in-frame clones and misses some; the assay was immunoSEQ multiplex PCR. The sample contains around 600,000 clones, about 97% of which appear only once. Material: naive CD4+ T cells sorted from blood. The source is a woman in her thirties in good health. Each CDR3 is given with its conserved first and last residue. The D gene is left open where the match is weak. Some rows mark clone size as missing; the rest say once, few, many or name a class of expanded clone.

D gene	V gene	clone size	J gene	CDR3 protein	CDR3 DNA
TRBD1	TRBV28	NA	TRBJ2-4	CASSLTGANIQYF	TGTGCCAGCAGTTTGACAGGGGCAAACATTCAGTACTTC
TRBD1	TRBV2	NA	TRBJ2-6	CASSETGTGANVLTF	TGTGCCAGCAGTGAAACGGGGACAGGAGCCAACGTCCTGACTTTC
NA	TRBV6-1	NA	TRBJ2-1	CASSEWGEQFF	TGTGCCAGCAGTGAATGGGGTGAGCAGTTCTTC
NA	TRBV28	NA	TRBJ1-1	CASSLHQGFTEAFF	TGTGCCAGCAGTTTACACCAGGGGTTCACTGAAGCTTTCTTT
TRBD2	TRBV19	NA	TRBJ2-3	CASSITGTSGTTGTDTQYF	TGTGCCAGTAGTATAACCGGGACTAGCGGGACCACTGGCACAGATACGCAGTATTTT
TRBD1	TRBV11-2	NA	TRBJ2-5	CASSLVLGGTGLVETQYF	TGTGCCAGCAGCTTAGTTTTAGGCGGGACAGGGCTTGTAGAGACCCAGTACTTC
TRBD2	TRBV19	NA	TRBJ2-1	CASTNFGGTRNNEQFF	TGTGCCAGCACAAACTTCGGGGGGACCCGGAACAATGAGCAGTTCTTC
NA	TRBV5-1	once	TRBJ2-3	CASSPGTVSTDTQYF	TGCGCCAGCAGCCCCGGGACTGTTTCCACAGATACGCAGTATTTT
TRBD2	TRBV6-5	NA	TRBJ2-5	CASSSTSGEETQYF	TGTGCCAGCAGTTCGACTAGCGGAGAAGAGACCCAGTACTTC
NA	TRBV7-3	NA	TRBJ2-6	CASSSTNSGANVLTF	TGTGCCAGCAGCTCCACCAACTCTGGGGCCAACGTCCTGACTTTC
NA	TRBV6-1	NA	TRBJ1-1	CASSEGPRRPEAFF	TGTGCCAGCAGTGAAGGACCCAGAAGGCCTGAAGCTTTCTTT
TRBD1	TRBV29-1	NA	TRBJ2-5	CSASGQGETQYF	TGCAGCGCTTCTGGACAGGGAGAGACCCAGTACTTC
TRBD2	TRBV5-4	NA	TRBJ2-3	CASSLGLAGGTDTQYF	TGTGCCAGCAGCTTGGGACTAGCGGGAGGGACAGATACGCAGTATTTT
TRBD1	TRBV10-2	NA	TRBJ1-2	CASSESRGQGKKWESGYTF	TGCGCCAGCAGTGAGTCGAGGGGACAGGGGAAAAAATGGGAAAGTGGCTACACCTTC
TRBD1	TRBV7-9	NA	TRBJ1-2	CASSPRQGEELVYGYTF	TGTGCCAGCAGCCCCCGACAGGGGGAGGAGCTCGTCTATGGCTACACCTTC
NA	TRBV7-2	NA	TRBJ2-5	CASSLGGLGWGQETQYF	TGTGCCAGCAGCTTAGGGGGCTTAGGATGGGGACAAGAGACCCAGTACTTC